The clone carrying this T cell receptor beta chain was seen ten or more times. This sample was taken from a study of early T cells in non-severe SARS-CoV-2 infection. Background on the study: Sequenced material consisted of bulk RNA (from unsorted whole blood), and chains were unpaired.

The CDR3 contains 15 residues. CDR1 is KGHSH and CDR2 is LQKENI in the germline V gene. V lost 6 bases to trimming and J lost 6 bases; unmatched junction nucleotides: 11. From the 5' RACE reads, TCRdb called clonotypes with MiXCR, one entry per CDR3 protein. The data hold roughly 90,000 distinct CDR3 sequences, with over 11% observed a single time. Material for sequencing was whole blood. The TCR comes from an adult who was a healthcare worker with PCR-confirmed SARS-CoV-2 infection or an uninfected control (not recorded which). The rearrangement links TRBV18 to TRBJ2-7; 10 bases match TRBD2. The CDR3 loop reads CASSNEAGGRVEQYF. The CDR3 coding sequence is TGTGCCAGCTCTAACGAAGCGGGGGGGCGAGTCGAGCAGTACTTC.